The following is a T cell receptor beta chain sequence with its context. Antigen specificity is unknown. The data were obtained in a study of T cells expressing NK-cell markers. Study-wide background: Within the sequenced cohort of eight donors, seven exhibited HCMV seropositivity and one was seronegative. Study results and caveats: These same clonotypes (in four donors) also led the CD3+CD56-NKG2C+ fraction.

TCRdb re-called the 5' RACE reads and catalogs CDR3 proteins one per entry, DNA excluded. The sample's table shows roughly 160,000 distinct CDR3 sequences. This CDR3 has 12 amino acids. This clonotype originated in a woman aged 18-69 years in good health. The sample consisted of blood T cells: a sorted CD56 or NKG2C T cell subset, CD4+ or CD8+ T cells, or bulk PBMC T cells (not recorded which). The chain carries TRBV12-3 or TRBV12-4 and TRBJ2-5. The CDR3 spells CASSSQRETQYF.